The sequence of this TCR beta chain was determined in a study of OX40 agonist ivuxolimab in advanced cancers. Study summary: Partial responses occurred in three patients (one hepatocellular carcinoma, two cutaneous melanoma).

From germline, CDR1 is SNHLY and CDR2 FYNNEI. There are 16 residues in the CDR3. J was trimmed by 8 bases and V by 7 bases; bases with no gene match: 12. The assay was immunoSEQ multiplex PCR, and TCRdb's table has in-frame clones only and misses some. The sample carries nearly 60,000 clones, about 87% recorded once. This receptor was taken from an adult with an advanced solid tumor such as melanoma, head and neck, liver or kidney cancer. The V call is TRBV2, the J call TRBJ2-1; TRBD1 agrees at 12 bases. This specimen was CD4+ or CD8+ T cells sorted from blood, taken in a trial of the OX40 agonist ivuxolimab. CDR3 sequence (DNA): TGTGCCAGCACTCGTACCCGGGACAGGGGGCAGGATGAGCAGTTCTTC. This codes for CASTRTRDRGQDEQFF.